These 28 T cell receptor beta chains originate from one sample sequenced in a study of siplizumab effects on memory and regulatory T cells. Generated by immunoSEQ multiplex PCR, the TCRdb table keeps only in-frame clones and is missing some. The sample holds some 120,000 clones; over 85% are singletons and the top ten take approximately 0.17%. Sequenced sample: non-Treg CD4+ T cells sorted from blood. All receptors come from a human donor in good health.

This rearrangement joins TRBV5-6 to TRBJ2-7; D call uncertain. The germline gives CDR1 SGHDT, CDR2 YYEEEE. The V end was cut by 6 bases, the J end by 3 bases, with 7 bases between. The CDR3 is 11 residues long. CDR3 coding DNA: TGTGCCAGCAATAGGTTCTACGAGCAGTACTTC. Amino acid sequence: CASNRFYEQYF.

This clone has just one count. V gene TRBV27 combines with J gene TRBJ1-1; the D is unclear. CDR3 length: 13 amino acids. Trimming removed 5 bases from V and 7 bases from J, with 14 bases in between. Germline V gene lookup returns CDR1 MNHEY and CDR2 SMNVEV (reference sequence). CDR3 region: CASSLSQKLEAFF. The CDR3 DNA reads as TGTGCCAGCAGTCTCTCACAGAAGCTTGAAGCTTTCTTT.

The V call is TRBV5-1, the J call TRBJ2-2; unclear D gene. Germline V gene lookup returns CDR1 SGHRS and CDR2 YFSETQ. This CDR3 spans 16 amino acids. With 7 bases removed from V and 4 bases from J, the gap between germline ends came to 20 bases. CDR3 sequence: CASEKSGSLFTGELFF. CDR3 nucleotide sequence: TGCGCCAGCGAAAAATCGGGCAGCCTTTTCACCGGGGAGCTGTTTTTT. Looking up the rest from reference TRBV5-1 and TRBJ2-2 gives the full variable domain: KAGVTQTPRYLIKTRGQQVTLSCSPISGHRSVSWYQQTPGQGLQFLFEYFSETQRNKGNFPGRFSGRQFSNSRSEMNVSTLELGDSALYLCASEKSGSLFTGELFFGEGSRLTVL.

This chain links TRBV7-7 with TRBJ2-5; TRBD1 matches at 9 bases. J was trimmed by 2 bases and V by 5 bases; bases with no gene match: 3. From germline, CDR1 is SSHAT and CDR2 FNYEAQ (reference sequence). CDR3 length: 14 residues. The CDR3 spells CASSRGQGQETQYF. CDR3 DNA sequence: TGTGCCAGCAGCCGGGGACAGGGTCAAGAGACCCAGTACTTC.

This chain joins TRBV19 and TRBJ1-5; the match to TRBD1 covers 10 bases. Germline CDR1 LNHDA, CDR2 SQIVND (reference sequence). Unmatched junction bases numbered 7, after V lost 7 bases and J lost 4 bases. This CDR3 comprises 15 residues. The CDR3 protein is CASIRGQGLNQPQHF. CDR3 in DNA: TGTGCCAGTATTAGGGGACAGGGGTTGAATCAGCCCCAGCATTTT.

The rearrangement links TRBV5-1 to TRBJ2-7; D might be TRBD1 (5 bases). The CDR3 consists of 14 residues. V lost 6 bases and J lost 4, with 17 bases in between. Germline V lookup: CDR1 SGHRS, CDR2 YFSETQ. CDR3 region: CASTRWVRGYEQYF. CDR3 nucleotide sequence: TGCGCCAGCACTCGGTGGGTAAGGGGTTACGAGCAGTACTTC.

The rearrangement links TRBV7-2 to TRBJ1-1, with D possibly being TRBD1 (6 bases). V was clipped by 5 bases and J by 1 base, with 17 bases between them. This CDR3 has 16 residues. The germline gives CDR1 SGHTA, CDR2 FQGNSA. The CDR3 DNA reads as TGTGCCAGCAGCCCCCGGGCAGGGGCCACGAACACTGAAGCTTTCTTT. This sequence encodes CASSPRAGATNTEAFF. Full variable domain (rest looked up from reference TRBV7-2 and TRBJ1-1): GAGVSQSPSNKVTEKGKDVELRCDPISGHTALYWYRQSLGQGLEFLIYFQGNSAPDKSGLPSDRFSAERTGGSVSTLTIQRTQQEDSAVYLCASSPRAGATNTEAFFGQGTRLTVV.

V and J are TRBV6-5 and TRBJ2-7; no firm D call. The CDR3 has 14 amino acids. Germline CDR1 is MNHEY and CDR2 is SVGAGI. Trimming removed 6 bases from V and 2 bases from J, with 14 bases in between. CDR3 sequence: CASSPRQHTYEQYF. For the CDR3, the DNA is TGTGCCAGCAGCCCACGACAACACACCTACGAGCAGTACTTC.

The chain joins TRBV5-5 to TRBJ2-7; a weak D match, TRBD2 (6 bases). Germline assignment: CDR1 SGHKS and CDR2 YYEKEE (reference sequence). V was pared by 6 bases and J by 5 bases, with 9 bases between. The CDR3 has 11 amino acids. CDR3 coding DNA: TGTGCCAGCATGGAGGGCAACGAGCAGTACTTC. Translation gives CASMEGNEQYF.

V is TRBV18 and J is TRBJ1-2; D might be TRBD1 (5 bases). The V end lost 6 bases, the J end lost 4 bases, and 15 bases lay between the germline ends. Germline V CDR1 and CDR2: KGHSH, LQKENI. CDR3 length: 14 residues. The CDR3, as DNA: TGTGCCAGCTCCCGGGACGGAGCCCCCTATGGCTACACCTTC. Its translation: CASSRDGAPYGYTF.

This clone appeared once. The chain carries TRBV7-3 and TRBJ2-3; D is undetermined. The germline gives CDR1 SGHTA, CDR2 FQGTGA. V gave up 0 bases and J gave up 4 bases, with 11 bases separating them. This CDR3 has 15 residues. CDR3 sequence reads: CASSLTDLDSDTQYF. As DNA, the CDR3 is TGTGCCAGCAGCTTAACGGACCTTGATTCAGATACGCAGTATTTT. The whole variable domain, filled in from reference TRBV7-3 and TRBJ2-3, reads GAGVSQTPSNKVTEKGKYVELRCDPISGHTALYWYRQSLGQGPEFLIYFQGTGAADDSGLPNDRFFAVRPEGSVSTLKIQRTERGDSAVYLCASSLTDLDSDTQYFGPGTRLTVL.

The V and J genes are TRBV4-1 and TRBJ2-2, with D maybe TRBD2 (6 bases). Between the trimmed V and J ends, which lost 0 bases and 4 bases, there was a span of 12 bases. This CDR3 spans 16 amino acids. Germline V lookup: CDR1 MGHRA, CDR2 YSYEKL. The CDR3 loop reads CASSQDPLGGTGELFF. In nucleotides, the CDR3 is TGCGCCAGCAGCCAAGATCCTTTGGGGGGCACCGGGGAGCTGTTTTTT.

The chain combines TRBV11-2 with TRBJ2-2, with 7 bases matching TRBD1. From germline, CDR1 is SGHAT and CDR2 FQNNGV. Losses at the gene ends were 1 base for V and 5 bases for J; bases not matched to a gene: 4. There are 15 residues in the CDR3. CDR3 DNA: TGTGCCAGCAGCTTAGCCACAGGGGCGACCGGGGAGCTGTTTTTT. Residues: CASSLATGATGELFF.

The chain is built from TRBV6-1 and TRBJ1-1, with TRBD1 matching 7 bases. This CDR3 has 15 residues. Germline V gene data show CDR1 as MNHNS and CDR2 as SASEGT. V lost 8 bases, J lost 4 bases, and 13 bases stayed unmatched. DNA of the CDR3: TGTGCCAGCTACACCCCCACAGGGGTAGGCACTGAAGCTTTCTTT. Protein product: CASYTPTGVGTEAFF.

DNA of the CDR3: TGTGCCAGCAGCTTAACTACGGTAACGAACACTGAAGCTTTCTTT. Translated, it gives CASSLTTVTNTEAFF. The chain couples TRBV11-1 to TRBJ1-1; D ambiguous. V lost 2 bases and J lost 1, with 11 bases in between. This CDR3 is built from 15 residues. Germline-derived CDR1 and CDR2 are SGHAT and FQDESV (reference sequence). Drawing the rest from reference TRBV11-1 and TRBJ1-1, the complete variable domain is EAEVAQSPRYKITEKSQAVAFWCDPISGHATLYWYRQILGQGPELLVQFQDESVVDDSQLPKDRFSAERLKGVDSTLKIQPAELGDSAMYLCASSLTTVTNTEAFFGQGTRLTVV.

The chain recombines TRBV27 with TRBJ1-2; D gene unclear. Trimming cost V 5 bases and J 1 base, with 11 bases left between them. The germline V gene has CDR1 MNHEY and CDR2 SMNVEV (reference sequence). The CDR3 runs 14 residues. The CDR3 here is CASSPREGNYGYTF. CDR3 DNA: TGTGCCAGCAGTCCACGGGAGGGTAACTATGGCTACACCTTC.

The V and J genes are TRBV7-7 and TRBJ2-5, with a weak D call TRBD1 (5 bases). CDR1 is SSHAT and CDR2 is FNYEAQ in the germline V gene (reference sequence). This CDR3 has 14 amino acids. Trimming cost V 4 bases and J 7 bases, with 16 bases left between them. CDR3 sequence: CASSSSQGKWTQYF. The CDR3 DNA follows: TGTGCCAGCAGCTCATCCCAGGGAAAGTGGACCCAGTACTTC.

This chain links TRBV4-1 with TRBJ1-5; D perhaps matches TRBD1 (6 bases). The germline V gene encodes CDR1 MGHRA and CDR2 YSYEKL. The CDR3 sequence is 15 residues long. Trimming cost V 1 base and J 8 bases, with 15 bases left between them. CDR3 bases: TGCGCCAGCAGCCAAGGGGGGCGGGAGAGGGAGCCCCAGCATTTT. This sequence encodes CASSQGGREREPQHF.

V and J are TRBV7-4 and TRBJ2-3; TRBD2 agrees at 11 bases. Germline V gene data show CDR1 as SGHVT and CDR2 as SQSDAQ. Unmatched junction bases numbered 5, after V lost 4 bases and J lost 5 bases. This CDR3 is 15 amino acids long. The CDR3 loop is CASSCSGGAIDTQYF. In DNA, the CDR3 is TGTGCCAGCAGCTGTAGCGGGGGGGCAATAGATACGCAGTATTTT.

This clone was observed once. The chain employs TRBV29-1 and TRBJ2-7, with 7 bases lining up with TRBD1. The germline CDR1 and CDR2 sequences are SQVTM and ANQGSEA. V trimming: 4 bases; J trimming: 3 bases; junction bases outside the gene matches: 3. This CDR3 comprises 12 residues. The DNA for the CDR3 is TGCAGCGTTGGTGACAGGGACTACGAGCAGTACTTC. This codes for CSVGDRDYEQYF.

The rearrangement links TRBV6-5 to TRBJ1-1; maybe TRBD1 (5 bases). Between the trimmed V and J ends, which lost 2 bases and 10 bases, there was a span of 8 bases. The CDR3 runs 11 residues. Germline loops: CDR1 MNHEY, CDR2 SVGAGI. The CDR3 DNA reads TGTGCCAGCAGTTACGGGCAGGGAGCTTTCTTT. This codes for CASSYGQGAFF.

The J gene is TRBJ1-6, the V gene TRBV5-4, with 9 bases aligning to TRBD1. Germline assignment: CDR1 SGHNT and CDR2 YYREEE (reference sequence). Trimming removed 4 bases from V and 10 bases from J; junction bases left unmatched: 6. The CDR3 spans 14 residues. The CDR3 spells CASSEGDRDSPLHF. The DNA of the CDR3 is TGTGCCAGCAGCGAAGGGGACAGGGACTCACCCCTCCACTTT.

This clone has a single count. The chain employs TRBV18 and TRBJ1-3; D may be TRBD1 (5 bases). The V end was cut by 3 bases, the J end by 0 bases, with 15 bases between. Germline values: CDR1 KGHSH, CDR2 LQKENI. The CDR3 contains 17 residues. CDR3 DNA: TGTGCCAGCTCACCCCTCCCGGACACAACCTCTGGAAACACCATATATTTT. It translates to CASSPLPDTTSGNTIYF.

The chain has TRBV7-2 and TRBJ2-5; the D is unclear. Trimming took off 5 bases at V and 7 bases at J, with 17 bases between the two ends. Germline values: CDR1 SGHTA, CDR2 FQGNSA. The length of the CDR3 is 14 residues. CDR3 protein: CASSQTRSGGTQYF. Written as DNA, the CDR3 is TGTGCCAGCAGCCAGACGCGATCGGGCGGGACCCAGTACTTC.

The chain couples TRBV7-6 to TRBJ1-1; the D is unclear. This CDR3 has 14 residues. Trimming pared 4 bases from V and 1 base from J, leaving 10 bases between. Germline CDR1 reads SGHVS; CDR2 reads FNYEAQ. CDR3 region: CASSSFEQNTEAFF. The CDR3 coding sequence is TGTGCCAGCAGCTCGTTTGAGCAGAACACTGAAGCTTTCTTT.

The CDR3 loop is CASSPARNYGYTF. The CDR3, as DNA: TGTGCCAGCAGCCCGGCCCGTAACTATGGCTACACCTTC. The gene calls are TRBV14 and TRBJ1-2, with D unresolved. Germline values: CDR1 SGHDN, CDR2 FVKESK. CDR3 length: 13 residues. Trimming removed 4 bases at V and 1 base at J, with 7 bases between.

This chain links TRBV18 with TRBJ1-5; the match to TRBD1 covers 11 bases. In germline, CDR1 is KGHSH, CDR2 LQKENI. The CDR3 totals 14 residues. V lost 5 bases, J lost 7 bases, and 4 bases stayed unmatched. The CDR3 protein is CASSYGQGAQPQHF. For the CDR3, the DNA is TGTGCCAGCTCATACGGACAGGGGGCCCAGCCCCAGCATTTT. Together with reference TRBV18 and TRBJ1-5, the CDR3 gives the full variable domain: NAGVMQNPRHLVRRRGQEARLRCSPMKGHSHVYWYRQLPEEGLKFMVYLQKENIIDESGMPKERFSAEFPKEGPSILRIQQVVRGDSAAYFCASSYGQGAQPQHFGDGTRLSIL.

The V and J genes are TRBV7-6 and TRBJ2-3; weak D call: TRBD1 (5 bases). The CDR3 runs 16 residues. The V and J ends lost 0 bases and 1 base respectively, with 11 bases between them. Per germline, CDR1 SGHVS and CDR2 FNYEAQ. The DNA for the CDR3 is TGTGCCAGCAGCTTAGCCCCAGGGTCCGGCACAGATACGCAGTATTTT. This codes for CASSLAPGSGTDTQYF. Using reference TRBV7-6 and TRBJ2-3 for the parts outside the CDR3, the full variable domain is GAGVSQSPRYKVTKRGQDVALRCDPISGHVSLYWYRQALGQGPEFLTYFNYEAQQDKSGLPNDRFSAERPEGSISTLTIQRTEQRDSAMYRCASSLAPGSGTDTQYFGPGTRLTVL.